Listed below are T cell receptor beta chains from one sample, sequenced in a study of shared clonotypes between healthy human individuals. Here immunoSEQ multiplex PCR was the method, and the copy in TCRdb shows in-frame clones only, minus some. The sample has approximately 320,000 clones, about nine tenths seen once. The sequencing input was memory CD8+ T cells sorted from blood. Source of these receptors: a man between 18 and 35 years old in good health. The conserved cysteine and the conserved F or W are not part of the CDR3 here.

TRBV6-5	TRBJ2-5	ASSDSETGQETQY
TRBV4-1	TRBJ1-2	ASSQVPFSPDGYGYT
TRBV19	TRBJ2-7	ASSIIAGEYEQY
TRBV6-1	TRBJ2-3	ASSEAGDPGWTQY
TRBV10-2	TRBJ1-5	ASSESLEVQPQH
TRBV18	TRBJ2-7	ASSPGTSGIAHEQY
TRBV9	TRBJ2-1	ASSGVENEQF
TRBV7-9	TRBJ2-5	ASSLVETQY
TRBV7-9	TRBJ1-3	ASSLWDSSGNTIY
TRBV5-1	TRBJ1-6	ASSRTTDKNSPLH
TRBV29-1	TRBJ2-1	SVDGIHNEQF
TRBV7-9	TRBJ1-1	ASSRNTEAF
TRBV7-9	TRBJ2-2	ASSKTLAGEAGELF
TRBV7-9	TRBJ2-3	ASSPGQRDTQY
TRBV10-2	TRBJ2-3	AISKEGPSDTQY
TRBV10-1	TRBJ1-6	ASSESNTYNSPLH
TRBV5-6	TRBJ2-5	ASSFDRELKETQY
TRBV4-1	TRBJ1-1	ASSQDLMDTSKMNTEAF
TRBV5-1	TRBJ2-3	ASSLEAGATDTQY
TRBV5-1	TRBJ2-1	ASSWGTRTSRHNEQF
TRBV27	TRBJ1-1	ASSGQGREAF
TRBV5-4	TRBJ1-5	ASSLDGNQPQH
TRBV10-3	TRBJ1-2	AISERWGKDNYGYT
TRBV9	TRBJ1-5	ASSVSGYSNQPQH
TRBV10-3	TRBJ2-1	AISDPAGSYNEQF
TRBV30	TRBJ2-2	AWSGTGLAGELF
TRBV27	TRBJ2-7	ASSLPGGDEQY
TRBV29-1	TRBJ2-3	SVEDPGAGAQGTQY
TRBV13	TRBJ2-2	ASSSMVAANTGELF
TRBV5-6	TRBJ1-6	ASSIGTGPRSPLH
TRBV10-3	TRBJ2-7	AISESVQSSYEQY
TRBV28	TRBJ2-7	ASSWSREQY
TRBV19	TRBJ2-1	ASSIIGPFTYNEQF
TRBV4-1	TRBJ2-3	ASSHWGVDTQY
TRBV7-3	TRBJ2-1	ASSPTGLEQF
TRBV7-3	TRBJ2-1	ASSLKTGFYNEQF
TRBV5-6	TRBJ2-1	ASSLEQRGPSSEQF
TRBV5-6	TRBJ2-5	ASSFLQETQY
TRBV2	TRBJ2-5	ASSGTGEETQY
TRBV5-4	TRBJ2-3	ASSWGLPLSTDTQY
TRBV10-3	TRBJ2-7	AISESYLYEQY
TRBV30	TRBJ2-7	AFGQVSGHEQY
TRBV4-1	TRBJ1-2	ASSQVRSGDGYT
TRBV2	TRBJ1-5	ASGGWGWEEPQH
TRBV7-8	TRBJ1-2	ASSLEVPGYYGYT
TRBV9	TRBJ2-7	ASSVATHSYEQY
TRBV10-3	TRBJ1-5	ATRDTSSNQPQH
TRBV27	TRBJ1-5	ASSIQGQGDQPQH
TRBV9	TRBJ1-1	ASSVVDSLNTEAF
TRBV9	TRBJ1-2	ASSVDVVEVGANGYT
TRBV7-2	TRBJ1-2	ASSYYTGSYGYT
TRBV7-8	TRBJ2-1	ASSLDGGTYNEQF
TRBV6-5	TRBJ2-1	ASSPSGLANNEQF
TRBV6-6	TRBJ2-3	ASSYPVVRAGDTQY
TRBV5-5	TRBJ2-3	ASIFGQGRVDTQY
TRBV9	TRBJ1-3	ASSVEKHSSGNTIY
TRBV5-4	TRBJ1-2	ASSHDKGIHGYT
TRBV7-8	TRBJ2-1	ASSWGLAGAYNEQF